This record covers a single T cell receptor beta chain. The sample comes from a study of blood T cell repertoires in COVID-19. In the study overall: Material from acute and convalescent COVID-19 was sourced from the United States, Italy and Spain.

Participants' own reports of clinical history determined their cohort assignment. Each recovered donor of Cohort 3 presented with two negative PCRs, clearance, or symptom resolution. Assay used: immunoSEQ multiplex PCR; TCRdb lists only in-frame clones, some missing. The table shows about 200,000 clones, with 80% to 85% occurring only once. The germline gives CDR1 SQVTM, CDR2 ANQGSEA. The CDR3 runs to 13 residues. Trimming cost V 2 bases and J 3 bases, with 10 bases left between them. The sequence came from a man aged 35 to 55 who had recovered from COVID-19. The chain has TRBV29-1 and TRBJ1-2, with D possibly TRBD1 on 6 matching bases. Sequencing input: PBMCs or T cells enriched from blood (not recorded which). CDR3 DNA sequence: TGCAGCGTTGAACGGCAGGGGCACTATGGCTACACCTTC. Translated, it gives CSVERQGHYGYTF.